The 26 T cell receptor beta chains listed next were all sequenced from one sample in a study of spatial heterogeneity in lung cancer (dated by TCRdb to the late 2010s). Libraries were prepared through 5' RACE. The instrument was a NextSeq 500. TCRdb took the public reads, trimmed them with fastp at Q25, ran MiXCR for clone calling and kept in-frame beta chains. All rows with the same CDR3 protein become a single entry with the most common DNA and genes. The sample yields around 26,000 distinct CDR3 sequences; approximately 6.6% were counted once. The top ten hold roughly an eighth of the sample. Per the publication, the time point label means: sample taken at primary tumor resection. For TCR sequencing, whole RNA was extracted from tumor and nontumor lung tissue, or from cryopreserved PBMC samples, and no cell sorting was done. The material sequenced was PBMCs, taken at surgery. Every receptor here comes from a male donor with early-stage non-small cell lung cancer.

This clonotype came up once. This sequence joins TRBV20-1 and TRBJ2-7; tentatively, D is TRBD1 (5 bases). This CDR3 contains 15 residues. V was clipped by 4 bases and J by 6 bases, with 22 bases between them. Germline CDR1 reads DFQATT; CDR2 reads SNEGSKA (reference sequence). CDR3 nucleotides: TGCAGTGCTAACGAACCGAGACAGAGGAATGGCGAGCAGTACTTC. As protein: CSANEPRQRNGEQYF.

The table lists this clonotype with many counts. This chain links TRBV11-3 with TRBJ2-1, with 7 bases fitting TRBD2. The CDR3 contains 16 residues. CDR1 is SGHNT, CDR2 YENEEA, per germline. Trimming at V came to 4 bases and at J to 4 bases, leaving 10 bases not matched to a gene. CDR3 sequence reads: CASSSRGGSGYNEQFF. Here the CDR3 DNA reads TGTGCCAGCAGCTCCCGGGGCGGGAGCGGGTACAATGAGCAGTTCTTC.

As for this clonotype: The junction and the germline gene differ at one end; a read error may be behind it. V usage is TRBV9 and J usage is TRBJ1-5; D ambiguous. The CDR3 loop spans 15 amino acids. CDR1 and CDR2 (germline): SGDLS, YYNGEE. The CDR3 region is CTSSREGYSNQPQHF. CDR3 DNA: TGTACCAGCAGTAGGGAGGGCTATAGCAATCAGCCCCAGCATTTT. Drawing the rest from reference TRBV9 and TRBJ1-5, the complete variable domain is DSGVTQTPKHLITATGQRVTLRCSPRSGDLSVYWYQQSLDQGLQFLIQYYNGEERAKGNILERFSAQQFPDLHSELNLSSLELGDSALYFCTSSREGYSNQPQHFGDGTRLSIL.

This clonotype has at least ten counts. The chain uses TRBV6-2 or TRBV6-3 and TRBJ2-3, with TRBD2 matching over 13 bases. V lost 8 bases to trimming and J lost 8 bases; unmatched junction nucleotides: 4. There are 13 residues in the CDR3. Germline CDR1 reads MNHEY; CDR2 reads SVGEGT. The CDR3 region has the DNA TGTGCCAGCGGGACTAGCGGGATAGGTACGCAGTATTTT. It yields the protein CASGTSGIGTQYF.

This clonotype has ten or more counts. The J gene is TRBJ2-1, the V gene TRBV3-1; D remains unclear. The CDR3 is made up of 11 amino acids. V lost 10 bases and J 7 bases, leaving 11 bases between the germline ends. Germline V gene data show CDR1 as LGHDT and CDR2 as YNNKEL (reference sequence). CDR3 DNA sequence: TGTGCCACCCAACAGAGGAATGAGCAGTTCTTC. Its protein is CATQQRNEQFF.

This clonotype has a handful of counts. The chain recombines TRBV10-1 with TRBJ2-3, with 10 bases aligning to TRBD2. The CDR3 extends over 15 amino acids. CDR1 and CDR2 (germline): WNHNN, SYGVQD (reference sequence). V lost 6 bases to trimming and J lost 4 bases; unmatched junction nucleotides: 7. The CDR3 nucleotides read TGCGCCAGCAGCGAAACCGGGACTAGCGCAGATACGCAGTATTTT. It is translated as CASSETGTSADTQYF.

At least ten counts were recorded for this clonotype. This chain connects TRBV6-1 to TRBJ2-1; D not certain. The V gene lost 4 bases and the J gene lost 6 bases, with 13 bases spanning the gap. CDR1 MNHNS and CDR2 SASEGT come from the germline V gene. The CDR3 is 14 residues long. CDR3 sequence: CASSGLLFINEQFF. CDR3 in DNA: TGTGCCAGCAGTGGGCTCCTATTCATCAATGAGCAGTTCTTC.

This clonotype is classed as medium-sized (0.01 to 0.1%). The chain recombines TRBV14 with TRBJ1-1, with D unresolved. This CDR3 comprises 14 residues. Germline lookup yields CDR1 SGHDN and CDR2 FVKESK. Deletions cut 5 bases from V and 0 bases from J, with 10 bases between. The CDR3 region has the DNA TGTGCCAGCAGCTCCCCAGCTGTGAACACTGAAGCTTTCTTT. Amino acids: CASSSPAVNTEAFF.

There are many counts of this clonotype. The chain recombines TRBV9 with TRBJ1-3, with unresolved D. Germline assignment: CDR1 SGDLS and CDR2 YYNGEE. The germline V and J ends were trimmed by 5 bases and 0 bases, with 6 bases remaining between them. The CDR3 runs to 13 residues. The CDR3, as DNA: TGTGCCAGCAGGAAAAGCTCTGGAAACACCATATATTTT. Encoded protein: CASRKSSGNTIYF.

Many counts were recorded for this clonotype. The CDR3 protein is CASSPGQGYTIYF. In DNA form, the CDR3 reads TGTGCCAGCAGTCCGGGACAGGGGTACACCATATATTTT. The chain recombines TRBV28 with TRBJ1-3; 10 bases map to TRBD1. This CDR3 region has 13 residues. Germline assignment: CDR1 MDHEN and CDR2 SYDVKM. V dropped 5 bases and J dropped 8; count of bases not matched to a gene: 3.

This clonotype turned up a few times. The rearrangement links TRBV5-1 to TRBJ2-1, with D uncertain. Between the trimmed V and J ends, which lost 1 base and 6 bases, there was a span of 11 bases. This CDR3 has 14 residues. Germline CDR1 is SGHRS and CDR2 is YFSETQ. The DNA of the CDR3 is TGCGCCAGCAGCTTGACGGAAGGCGTCAATGAGCAGTTCTTC. Protein: CASSLTEGVNEQFF.

The J gene is TRBJ1-3, the V gene TRBV20-1; TRBD1 matches 7 bases. The junction had 2 bases not matched to a gene; V was cut back by 6 bases and J by 0 bases. Per the germline V gene, CDR1 is DFQATT and CDR2 is SNEGSKA (reference sequence). The CDR3 totals 13 residues. This CDR3 is CSADRDSGNTIYF. The CDR3 DNA reads TGCAGTGCCGACAGGGACTCTGGAAACACCATATATTTT.

This clonotype was seen more than once but under ten times. The chain combines TRBV20-1 with TRBJ2-5; TRBD2 is a possible D gene (5 bases). CDR3 length: 13 residues. The germline gives CDR1 DFQATT, CDR2 SNEGSKA (reference sequence). V was cut by 2 bases and J by 4 bases, with 11 bases left in between. The CDR3 nucleotides are TGCAGTGCTAGAAACCTCCGGGGAGAGACCCAGTACTTC. Protein: CSARNLRGETQYF.

This clonotype has only a few counts. The chain uses TRBV12-3 or TRBV12-4 and TRBJ2-7; the D call may be TRBD1 or TRBD2 (5 bases each). V lost 3 bases and J lost 3, with 9 bases in between. This CDR3 contains 13 residues. DNA of the CDR3: TGTGCCAGCAGTTTTTGGGACCTCTACGAGCAGTACTTC. Translation: CASSFWDLYEQYF.

This clonotype came up many times. The CDR3 loop is CSARDGPGELFF. The CDR3 coding sequence is TGCAGTGCTAGAGACGGCCCCGGGGAGCTGTTTTTT. The chain uses TRBV20-1 and TRBJ2-2, with D unclear. CDR3 size: 12 residues. V lost 0 bases to trimming and J lost 6 bases, with 5 bases between them. CDR1 and CDR2 from the germline V gene are DFQATT and SNEGSKA (reference sequence).

This clonotype has only a few counts. The V and J genes are TRBV27 and TRBJ2-1, with D perhaps matching TRBD1 (6 bases). Germline V gene data show CDR1 as MNHEY and CDR2 as SMNVEV (reference sequence). The CDR3 loop spans 13 amino acids. Trimming shortened V by 7 bases and J by 7 bases, and 14 bases separated the two germline ends. The CDR3 DNA is TGTGCCAGCACCGTAGGGGGAAGGAATGAGCAGTTCTTC. Translating gives CASTVGGRNEQFF.

This clonotype has ten or more counts. The CDR3 coding sequence is TGTGCCAGCAGCGTGTTAATGTATACGCAGTATTTT. Residues: CASSVLMYTQYF. The V gene is TRBV5-4, the J gene TRBJ2-3, with D uncertain. The CDR3 consists of 12 residues. The germline V gene has CDR1 SGHNT and CDR2 YYREEE (reference sequence). Trimming shortened V by 4 bases and J by 7 bases, and 10 bases separated the two germline ends.

This clonotype was counted at least ten times. This rearrangement joins TRBV20-1 to TRBJ2-7; D remains ambiguous. Germline loops: CDR1 DFQATT, CDR2 SNEGSKA (reference sequence). The CDR3 covers 11 residues. Trimming stripped 5 bases from V and 4 bases from J, with 9 bases between. Here the CDR3 reads CSARPLYEQYF. DNA of the CDR3: TGCAGTGCTCGGCCCCTATACGAGCAGTACTTC.

The chain uses TRBV6-5 and TRBJ2-2; 10 bases agree with TRBD2. The CDR3 contains 20 residues. Losses at the gene ends were 3 bases for V and 7 bases for J; bases not matched to a gene: 20. From germline, CDR1 is MNHEY and CDR2 SVGAGI. The chain's CDR3 is CASSYSFLAGAPGLIGELFF. The CDR3 coding sequence is TGTGCCAGCAGTTATTCCTTCCTAGCGGGAGCGCCCGGTCTCATCGGGGAGCTGTTTTTT.

The sample holds a few counts of this clonotype. The chain recombines TRBV6-1 with TRBJ2-7; TRBD1 aligns across 7 bases. The CDR3 sequence is 13 residues long. V trimming: 4 bases; J trimming: 3 bases; junction bases outside the gene matches: 3. Germline V gives CDR1 MNHNS, CDR2 SASEGT. Here the CDR3 reads CASSVRDSYEQYV. The CDR3 nucleotides read TGTGCCAGCAGTGTTAGGGACAGCTACGAGCAGTACGTC.

Many counts were recorded for this clonotype. The chain couples TRBV19 to TRBJ1-6; maybe TRBD1 (6 bases). Germline CDR1 and CDR2: LNHDA and SQIVND (reference sequence). The ends were cut back, 3 bases at V and 7 bases at J, with 13 bases in the middle. The CDR3 runs to 15 residues. The CDR3 DNA is TGTGCCAGTAGTATCACTAGCACAGGGAATTCACCCCTCCACTTT. It translates to CASSITSTGNSPLHF.

This chain uses TRBV5-1 with TRBJ2-3; the match to TRBD2 covers 8 bases. Per germline, CDR1 SGHRS and CDR2 YFSETQ. This CDR3 is 16 amino acids long. After removal of 0 bases from V and 1 base from J, the junction contained 4 bases not matched to a gene. The CDR3 DNA follows: TGCGCCAGCAGCTTGGGGGTAGCGGGGCGCACAGATACGCAGTATTTT. It specifies CASSLGVAGRTDTQYF. The entire variable domain, with the rest obtained from reference TRBV5-1 and TRBJ2-3, is as follows: KAGVTQTPRYLIKTRGQQVTLSCSPISGHRSVSWYQQTPGQGLQFLFEYFSETQRNKGNFPGRFSGRQFSNSRSEMNVSTLELGDSALYLCASSLGVAGRTDTQYFGPGTRLTVL.

Ten or more counts support this clonotype. This chain connects TRBV5-1 to TRBJ2-3; 7 bases agree with TRBD1. Trimming removed 3 bases from V and 5 bases from J; junction bases left unmatched: 6. The CDR3 runs to 14 residues. The germline V gene has CDR1 SGHRS and CDR2 YFSETQ. In nucleotides, the CDR3 is TGCGCCAGCAGCTACGACAGGGCAGAAGATACGCAGTATTTT. Protein product: CASSYDRAEDTQYF. The variable domain in full, with the rest retrieved from reference TRBV5-1 and TRBJ2-3, is KAGVTQTPRYLIKTRGQQVTLSCSPISGHRSVSWYQQTPGQGLQFLFEYFSETQRNKGNFPGRFSGRQFSNSRSEMNVSTLELGDSALYLCASSYDRAEDTQYFGPGTRLTVL.

This clonotype was seen at least ten times. The chain employs TRBV4-2 and TRBJ2-7; no definite D call. V dropped 0 bases and J dropped 2 bases, with 11 bases sitting between them. The CDR3 runs 15 residues. CDR1 LGHNA and CDR2 YNFKEQ come from the germline V gene. The CDR3 region has the DNA TGTGCCAGCAGCCAAGAGAACAGATCCCCCTACGAGCAGTACTTC. This translates into CASSQENRSPYEQYF.

This clonotype was observed many times. V is TRBV6-1 and J is TRBJ1-4; 11 nucleotides align to TRBD1. CDR1 is MNHNS and CDR2 is SASEGT in the germline V gene. The trim removed 6 bases at V and 4 bases at J, leaving 4 bases unmatched. This CDR3 is 15 amino acids long. The CDR3 region has the DNA TGTGCCAGCAGCCAGGGGACAGGGGGTAATGAAAAACTGTTTTTT. Translating gives CASSQGTGGNEKLFF.

The table lists this clonotype with many counts. V and J are TRBV28 and TRBJ2-7; weak D call: TRBD2 (5 bases). The CDR3 extends over 16 amino acids. The V end was cut by 5 bases, the J end by 0 bases, with 17 bases between. CDR1 and CDR2 (germline): MDHEN, SYDVKM. CDR3 coding DNA: TGTGCCAGCAGTGCTCCTCGGGGTGGGTACTCCTACGAGCAGTACTTC. Protein sequence: CASSAPRGGYSYEQYF.